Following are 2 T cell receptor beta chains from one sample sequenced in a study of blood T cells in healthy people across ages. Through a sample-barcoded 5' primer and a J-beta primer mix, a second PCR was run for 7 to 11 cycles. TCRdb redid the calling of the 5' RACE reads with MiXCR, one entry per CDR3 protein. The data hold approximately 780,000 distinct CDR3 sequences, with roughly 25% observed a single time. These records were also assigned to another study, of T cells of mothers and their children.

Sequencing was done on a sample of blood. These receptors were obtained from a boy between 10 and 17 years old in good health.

The CDR3 DNA follows: TGCGCCAGCAGTGTATCGAGGGTCCTGGAGACCCAGTACTTC. Its protein product is CASSVSRVLETQYF. The chain joins TRBV10-2 to TRBJ2-5; the D gene is possibly TRBD2 (5 bases). Looked up from germline, CDR1 is WSHSY and CDR2 is SAAADI. This CDR3 is built from 14 residues. The ends were cut back, 4 bases at V and 5 bases at J, with 14 bases in the middle.

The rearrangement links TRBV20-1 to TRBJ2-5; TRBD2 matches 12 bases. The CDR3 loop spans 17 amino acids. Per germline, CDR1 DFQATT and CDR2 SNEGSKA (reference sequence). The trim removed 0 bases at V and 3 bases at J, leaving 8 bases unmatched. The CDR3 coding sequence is TGCAGTGCTAGAGATGCGGCTAGCGGGGGGGCCGAAGAGACCCAGTACTTC. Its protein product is CSARDAASGGAEETQYF.